This T cell receptor (beta chain) was documented in a study of blood T cell repertoires in COVID-19. Study at large: The study drew acute and convalescent COVID-19 samples from the United States, Italy and Spain.

Enrollment of patients from Seattle took place during active infection, with longitudinal follow-up. The table came from immunoSEQ multiplex PCR; TCRdb's copy has only in-frame clones and leaves some out. The data show fewer than 300,000 clones, around 84% seen once. The receptor was isolated from a man aged 45-65 years with COVID-19, enrolled during active disease. Input material: peripheral blood.

CDR3 DNA: TGTGCCAGCAGCCCCCGGGACACGTACAATGAGCAGTTCTTC. Its translation is CASSPRDTYNEQFF. The genes are TRBV27 and TRBJ2-1, with D possibly matching TRBD1 (6 bases). There are 14 residues in the CDR3. The V and J ends lost 6 bases and 4 bases respectively, with 13 bases between them. CDR1 and CDR2 from the germline V gene are MNHEY and SMNVEV (reference sequence).